The T cell receptor (beta chain) under discussion was sequenced for a study of Ad26.COV2.S vaccination and SARS-CoV-2 variants. Study results and caveats: Ad26.COV2.S recipients had broader spike-specific TCRs (P = 0.0014).

CDR3 length equals 15 residues. Germline CDR1 and CDR2: GTSNPN and SVGIG (reference sequence). V was clipped by 0 bases and J by 2 bases, with 12 bases between them. Some clones are missing from TCRdb's copy, which holds only in-frame ones; the method was immunoSEQ multiplex PCR. The sample lists over 400,000 clones, 92% occurring once. Documented treatment: approximately 18 received Ad26.COV2.S at low or high dose, single or two shots; about five received placebo; per-sample allocation not given. After the first vaccine or placebo injection, samples were drawn on day 63. Regarding this clone: What it binds is unknown.

The sequence was obtained from a person aged 18-65 years who received the Ad26.COV2.S COVID-19 vaccine or a placebo. Sequenced material: peripheral blood, taken in a trial of Ad26.COV2.S vaccine versus placebo. This chain joins TRBV30 and TRBJ2-3; the D gene is possibly TRBD2 (5 bases). Written as DNA, the CDR3 is TGTGCCTGGAGTGTACTTGCACTAGACACAGATACGCAGTATTTT. Amino acid sequence: CAWSVLALDTDTQYF.